This T cell receptor (beta chain) was sequenced during a study of cytomegalovirus exposure and HLA in healthy donors. General observations from the study: Productive rates of about 87% or about 30% were seen for most TCR beta V segments in an earlier analysis.

Primers for the PCR totalled 60 Vbeta and 13 Jbeta. Only in-frame clones appear in the TCRdb table, and some are missing; sequencing was by immunoSEQ multiplex PCR. The sample yields around 160,000 clones, approximately 80% seen once. On this clone: What it recognizes is unknown.

CDR3 size: 14 residues. V was cut by 1 base and J by 2 bases, with 9 bases left in between. Per the germline V gene, CDR1 is SGHTA and CDR2 is FQGNSA. Sequencing input: PBMCs. V is TRBV7-2 and J is TRBJ2-7; a weak D match, TRBD2 (6 bases). The clonotype was recovered from a male donor in good health and CMV-seropositive. The CDR3: CASSLGGGTYEQYF. For the CDR3, the DNA is TGTGCCAGCAGCTTAGGGGGCGGGACCTACGAGCAGTACTTC.